The T cell receptor beta chain described here comes from a study of siplizumab effects on memory and regulatory T cells. TCRdb's table, derived via immunoSEQ multiplex PCR, lists solely in-frame clones and lacks some. This table holds some 100,000 clones, more than 90% found once. Per the germline V gene, CDR1 is LNHDA and CDR2 is SQIVND (reference sequence). The CDR3 contains 14 residues. V gave up 5 bases and J gave up 1 base, with 9 bases separating them. The sequenced sample consisted of CD4+ T cells sorted from blood. V usage is TRBV19 and J usage is TRBJ1-5; tentative D call: TRBD1 (5 bases). The receptor was isolated from a human donor in good health. Some clones in this sample may be carry-over from other donors' samples. DNA of the CDR3: TGTGCCAGTAGTCCGGACACCAGCAATCAGCCCCAGCATTTT. Amino acids: CASSPDTSNQPQHF.